This record concerns one T cell receptor beta chain sequence. As yet, its antigen is unknown. This sample stems from a study of cytomegalovirus exposure and HLA in healthy donors. This CDR3 spans 15 amino acids. The germline V gene has CDR1 MNHNS and CDR2 SASEGT. V was clipped by 3 bases and J by 4 bases; unmatched bases: 6. Study results and caveats: Cytomegalovirus-associated status was assigned to fewer than 200 TCR beta chains.

This table comes from immunoSEQ multiplex PCR, and its TCRdb copy is limited to in-frame clones, with some not included. The table has roughly 150,000 clones, about 95% seen once; the top ten hold roughly 1.9%. Sequenced: PBMCs. This sequence joins TRBV6-1 and TRBJ2-7; TRBD1 aligns across 10 bases. This TCR was sampled from a man aged 18 to 30 in good health and CMV-seropositive. CDR3 protein: CASSEGGQGEYEQYF. CDR3 DNA: TGTGCCAGCAGTGAGGGAGGACAGGGGGAGTACGAGCAGTACTTC.